A selection of T cell receptor beta chains follows, all from one sample in a study of T-cell reconstitution after alpha-beta-depleted transplantation in children. A single record per CDR3 protein comes from TCRdb applying MiXCR to the PCR reads. The sample records roughly 160,000 distinct CDR3 sequences, over 8.5% being singletons. The source material was PBMCs, sampled before TCRalphabeta/CD19-depleted stem cell transplant. The receptor set was obtained from a boy aged 2 to 10 with acute myeloid leukemia, due to receive a stem cell transplant. CDR3s leave out the opening cysteine and the closing phenylalanine or tryptophan. A D gene is named only where the DNA matches it firmly. Only some rows state a clone size, as once, few, many or a class for expanded clones.

v_call: TRBV3-1; clone_size: many; j_call: TRBJ2-4; d_call: NA; cdr3_aa: ASSQGGKSFGIQY
v_call: TRBV12-3/TRBV12-4; clone_size: NA; j_call: TRBJ1-2; d_call: TRBD1; cdr3_aa: ASSRTGGLGCT
v_call: TRBV20-1; clone_size: NA; j_call: TRBJ1-1; d_call: NA; cdr3_aa: SARDIPRRNTEAF
v_call: TRBV15; clone_size: many; j_call: TRBJ2-4; d_call: NA; cdr3_aa: ATSSLRGAKNIQY
v_call: TRBV5-1; clone_size: many; j_call: TRBJ2-1; d_call: TRBD2; cdr3_aa: ASRGVSSGSNEQF
v_call: TRBV20-1; clone_size: NA; j_call: TRBJ2-7; d_call: NA; cdr3_aa: SARVRRREAYEQY
v_call: TRBV3-1; clone_size: many; j_call: TRBJ2-2; d_call: NA; cdr3_aa: ASSHFMAGELF
v_call: TRBV29-1; clone_size: many; j_call: TRBJ2-1; d_call: NA; cdr3_aa: SVEDTAGPDEQF
v_call: TRBV7-2; clone_size: many; j_call: TRBJ1-6; d_call: NA; cdr3_aa: ASSLVGAPGSPLH
v_call: TRBV4-1; clone_size: many; j_call: TRBJ2-5; d_call: NA; cdr3_aa: ASTGVGAEQETQY
v_call: TRBV2; clone_size: many; j_call: TRBJ1-5; d_call: NA; cdr3_aa: ASTTGYQPQH
v_call: TRBV10-1; clone_size: NA; j_call: TRBJ2-7; d_call: NA; cdr3_aa: ASSEFQDTQKQY
v_call: TRBV7-2; clone_size: many; j_call: TRBJ1-6; d_call: NA; cdr3_aa: ASSSGGLGSPLH
v_call: TRBV20-1; clone_size: many; j_call: TRBJ1-1; d_call: NA; cdr3_aa: SARDLRVLVNTEAF
v_call: TRBV7-2; clone_size: many; j_call: TRBJ2-3; d_call: NA; cdr3_aa: ASSLWTGDTQY
v_call: TRBV5-1; clone_size: many; j_call: TRBJ2-1; d_call: NA; cdr3_aa: ASSLASGTYGNEQF
v_call: TRBV12-3/TRBV12-4; clone_size: many; j_call: TRBJ1-3; d_call: NA; cdr3_aa: ASRPSSGNTIY
v_call: TRBV7-2; clone_size: many; j_call: TRBJ2-5; d_call: TRBD1; cdr3_aa: ASSSGTGETQY
v_call: TRBV15; clone_size: many; j_call: TRBJ1-2; d_call: NA; cdr3_aa: ATSRDRTASNYGYT
v_call: TRBV5-1; clone_size: many; j_call: TRBJ1-1; d_call: NA; cdr3_aa: ASSLWQGDTEAF
v_call: TRBV7-9; clone_size: many; j_call: TRBJ1-1; d_call: NA; cdr3_aa: ASSPPEGTEAF
v_call: TRBV7-2; clone_size: many; j_call: TRBJ2-5; d_call: NA; cdr3_aa: ASSLEHWGQTQY
v_call: TRBV12-3/TRBV12-4; clone_size: many; j_call: TRBJ2-1; d_call: TRBD2; cdr3_aa: ASKTSGPYNEQF
v_call: TRBV6-1; clone_size: many; j_call: TRBJ2-3; d_call: TRBD1; cdr3_aa: ASSQDRGTDTQY
v_call: TRBV6-4; clone_size: many; j_call: TRBJ2-3; d_call: TRBD2; cdr3_aa: ASTETSGGTDTQY
v_call: TRBV7-2; clone_size: many; j_call: TRBJ2-1; d_call: NA; cdr3_aa: ASSLSDSSYNEQF
v_call: TRBV4-2; clone_size: many; j_call: TRBJ2-5; d_call: TRBD2; cdr3_aa: ASSQVERGGGETQY